This TCR beta chain was obtained from a study of blood T cell repertoires in COVID-19. At the level of the study: Some COVID-19 samples were acute and others convalescent; all came from the United States, Italy and Spain. The analysed material was cDNA or gDNA that came from T cells, B-cell-depleted T cells, or PBMCs.

Trimming took off 1 base at V and 2 bases at J, with 14 bases between the two ends. Germline V gene sequence: CDR1 SGHDT, CDR2 YYEEEE. This CDR3 comprises 16 residues. Per the original methods: Nucleated cell counts were estimated from reference gene primer amplification. The method was immunoSEQ multiplex PCR; TCRdb's version includes in-frame clones alone and lacks a portion of them. The V and J calls and clone size are taken from that table; D and trimming were inferred from the DNA. Of approximately 87,000 clones in the sample, around 88% were seen once. The chain employs TRBV5-6 and TRBJ2-3, with D possibly being TRBD2 (6 bases). The specimen sequenced was peripheral blood. This TCR derives from a man between 65 and 85 years old with active or convalescent COVID-19. The DNA of the CDR3 is TGTGCCAGCAGCTTGTGGAGGGCAGGCGTCACAGATACGCAGTATTTT. It encodes CASSLWRAGVTDTQYF.